Shown below are 31 T cell receptor beta chains from a single sample sequenced in a study of blood T cell repertoires in COVID-19. TCRdb's table, derived via immunoSEQ multiplex PCR, lists solely in-frame clones and lacks some. The sample consists of 200,000 to 250,000 clones, approximately 90% of them appearing once. The sample consisted of peripheral blood. Every receptor here comes from a man in his sixties or seventies with acute or convalescent COVID-19.

The chain recombines TRBV9 with TRBJ2-1; TRBD1 aligns across 8 bases. With V trimmed by 2 bases and J by 2 bases, 3 bases remained unmatched. Germline V lookup: CDR1 SGDLS, CDR2 YYNGEE. The CDR3 runs to 15 residues. DNA for the CDR3: TGTGCCAGCAGCGTCGGACAGGGCACCTACAATGAGCAGTTCTTC. It is translated as CASSVGQGTYNEQFF.

This sequence joins TRBV5-4 and TRBJ2-1, with D possibly matching TRBD2 (5 bases). V gave up 0 bases and J gave up 8 bases, with 9 bases separating them. CDR3 size: 13 residues. Germline V gene data show CDR1 as SGHNT and CDR2 as YYREEE (reference sequence). The CDR3 reads CASSLAPADEQFF. CDR3 sequence (DNA): TGTGCCAGCAGCTTGGCCCCAGCGGATGAGCAGTTCTTC.

CDR3 in DNA: TGTGCCAGCACCCCGGGCGCGAGCGGGAGGGCTGGGGAGACCCAGTACTTC. Its translation is CASTPGASGRAGETQYF. The chain recombines TRBV5-6 with TRBJ2-5; 10 bases fit TRBD2. The CDR3 extends over 17 amino acids. J gave up 5 bases and V 6 bases, and 16 bases lay outside the gene matches. Germline CDR1 is SGHDT and CDR2 is YYEEEE.

The chain links TRBV5-1 to TRBJ1-6, with 7 bases aligning to TRBD1. The trim removed 4 bases at V and 7 bases at J, leaving 8 bases unmatched. This CDR3 has 15 amino acids. Germline V lookup: CDR1 SGHRS, CDR2 YFSETQ. The CDR3 region has the DNA TGCGCCAGCAGCCTAGACGGGACAGCCAATTCACCCCTCCACTTT. Amino acids: CASSLDGTANSPLHF.

V gene TRBV14 combines with J gene TRBJ1-1; no clear D. The CDR3 sequence is 16 residues long. The germline CDR1 and CDR2 sequences are SGHDN and FVKESK. V shed 0 bases and J shed 4 bases, with 15 bases lying between them. DNA for the CDR3: TGTGCCAGCAGCCAAGATACCGGCCAGGCGAGCACTGAAGCTTTCTTT. Translated: CASSQDTGQASTEAFF.

The gene calls are TRBV28 and TRBJ1-6; D gene unclear. Per germline, CDR1 MDHEN and CDR2 SYDVKM. This CDR3 region has 12 residues. Trimming removed 3 bases from V and 7 bases from J, with 4 bases in between. CDR3 DNA: TGTGCCAGCAGTTTTTCAAATTCACCCCTCCACTTT. It codes for CASSFSNSPLHF.

CDR3 nucleotide sequence: TGTGCCAGTAGTTCCCCTATATCTGACAGGGGAGTAAAGTATGGCTACACCTTC. Its protein is CASSSPISDRGVKYGYTF. This chain links TRBV19 with TRBJ1-2; 8 positions match TRBD1. The germline V gene encodes CDR1 LNHDA and CDR2 SQIVND (reference sequence). The V segment lost 5 bases and the J segment 5 bases; nucleotides outside the gene matches: 19. The CDR3 contains 18 residues.

The rearrangement links TRBV7-2 to TRBJ2-2; maybe TRBD2 (6 bases). Per the germline V gene, CDR1 is SGHTA and CDR2 is FQGNSA. There are 14 residues in the CDR3. V lost 1 base to trimming and J lost 3 bases, with 6 bases between them. Here the CDR3 reads CASSLGGDTGELFF. In nucleotides, the CDR3 is TGTGCCAGCAGCTTAGGGGGGGACACCGGGGAGCTGTTTTTT.

The chain employs TRBV5-1 and TRBJ2-3; 7 bases fit TRBD2. From germline, CDR1 is SGHRS and CDR2 YFSETQ. Trimming cost V 9 bases and J 1 base; bases outside gene matches: 8. The CDR3 is 14 amino acids. CDR3 sequence: CATSWGGRTDTQYF. The DNA for the CDR3 is TGCGCCACAAGTTGGGGGGGACGCACAGATACGCAGTATTTT.

This chain uses TRBV11-2 with TRBJ2-1, with 9 bases fitting TRBD2. The germline V gene encodes CDR1 SGHAT and CDR2 FQNNGV. The CDR3 covers 15 residues. Unmatched junction bases numbered 4, after V lost 0 bases and J lost 7 bases. CDR3 in DNA: TGTGCCAGCAGCTTAGAGCCTAGCGGGATGAATGAGCAGTTCTTC. It is translated as CASSLEPSGMNEQFF.

The CDR3 sequence: CASSQVEGTGGEKLFF. The CDR3 DNA reads as TGCGCCAGCAGCCAAGTAGAAGGGACAGGGGGTGAAAAACTGTTTTTT. This sequence joins TRBV4-1 and TRBJ1-4, with TRBD1 matching 11 bases. Germline CDR1 reads MGHRA; CDR2 reads YSYEKL. V trimming: 1 base; J trimming: 7 bases; junction bases outside the gene matches: 5. This CDR3 is built from 16 residues.

The rearrangement joins TRBV5-4 to TRBJ2-2; 7 nucleotides line up with TRBD2. V gave up 4 bases and J gave up 0 bases; unmatched junction bases: 3. The CDR3 sequence is 15 residues long. The germline CDR1 and CDR2 sequences are SGHNT and YYREEE (reference sequence). DNA for the CDR3: TGTGCCAGCAGCGTGGGACTATCGAACACCGGGGAGCTGTTTTTT. This encodes CASSVGLSNTGELFF.

The chain joins TRBV19 to TRBJ1-5; a possible D gene is TRBD1 (6 bases). The germline V and J ends were trimmed by 6 bases and 3 bases, with 15 bases remaining between them. Germline V CDR1 and CDR2: LNHDA, SQIVND (reference sequence). CDR3 length equals 15 residues. The CDR3 region is CASSVLGANNQPQHF. The CDR3 nucleotides read TGTGCCAGTAGCGTATTGGGGGCTAACAATCAGCCCCAGCATTTT.

The chain joins TRBV11-3 to TRBJ2-1, with 7 bases identical to TRBD1. CDR3 size: 14 residues. The ends lost 6 bases at V and 3 bases at J; junction bases unmatched: 5. Per the germline V gene, CDR1 is SGHNT and CDR2 is YENEEA. CDR3 nucleotides: TGTGCCAGCAGTCACGGACAGGACTACAATGAGCAGTTCTTC. This gives the protein CASSHGQDYNEQFF.

V and J are TRBV5-6 and TRBJ2-1, with 7 bases aligning to TRBD1. The ends lost 5 bases at V and 9 bases at J; junction bases unmatched: 5. The germline gives CDR1 SGHDT, CDR2 YYEEEE. The CDR3 spans 12 residues. DNA of the CDR3: TGTGCCAGCAGTTTGACAGGGATTGAGCAGTTCTTC. Encoded protein: CASSLTGIEQFF.

This clone was detected only once. The gene calls are TRBV21-1 and TRBJ1-4. TRBV21-1 is classified as a pseudogene. The CDR3 extends over 11 amino acids. The CDR3 nucleotides are TGTGCCAGCAGCAAAGGAGGTAGGCTGTTTTTT. It encodes CASSKGGRLFF.

This CDR3 is CASRNSGGNTGELFF. The CDR3 region has the DNA TGTGCCAGCAGAAATAGCGGGGGGAACACCGGGGAGCTGTTTTTT. This chain joins TRBV7-2 and TRBJ2-2; TRBD2 aligns across 9 bases. J was trimmed by 1 base and V by 6 bases; bases with no gene match: 3. The CDR3 runs to 15 residues. CDR1 SGHTA and CDR2 FQGNSA come from the germline V gene.

The chain employs TRBV18 and TRBJ2-5, with D maybe TRBD2 (6 bases). Germline CDR1 is KGHSH and CDR2 is LQKENI. The CDR3 runs 12 residues. With 7 bases removed from V and 5 bases from J, the gap between germline ends came to 11 bases. This CDR3 is CASLAEGETQYF. DNA for the CDR3: TGTGCCAGCTTGGCGGAGGGGGAGACCCAGTACTTC.

This clone was recorded a few times. V and J are TRBV19 and TRBJ2-5; possible D gene TRBD1, 6 bases. V lost 3 bases and J 5 bases, leaving 13 bases between the germline ends. Germline-derived CDR1 and CDR2 are LNHDA and SQIVND (reference sequence). The CDR3 sequence is 14 residues long. CDR3 region: CASSIISGAETQYF. The CDR3 bases are TGTGCCAGTAGTATCATCTCAGGGGCTGAGACCCAGTACTTC. Variable domain in full (rest from reference TRBV19 and TRBJ2-5): DGGITQSPKYLFRKEGQNVTLSCEQNLNHDAMYWYRQDPGQGLRLIYYSQIVNDFQKGDIAEGYSVSREKKESFPLTVTSAQKNPTAFYLCASSIISGAETQYFGPGTRLLVL.

The chain links TRBV5-4 to TRBJ1-2, with D unresolved. The V gene lost 4 bases and the J gene lost 4 bases, with 14 bases spanning the gap. The CDR3 has 14 residues. The germline V gene encodes CDR1 SGHNT and CDR2 YYREEE (reference sequence). CDR3 in DNA: TGTGCCAGCAGCAAGGACTATGTTGGCTATGGCTACACCTTC. Amino acids: CASSKDYVGYGYTF.

The chain uses TRBV27 and TRBJ2-1, with D possibly TRBD1 on 5 matching bases. This CDR3 has 13 residues. Germline CDR1 MNHEY, CDR2 SMNVEV (reference sequence). The ends were cut back, 10 bases at V and 2 bases at J, with 12 bases in the middle. CDR3 residues: CATSAGPYNEQFF. For the CDR3, the DNA is TGTGCCACCTCGGCAGGGCCCTACAATGAGCAGTTCTTC.

The genes are TRBV19 and TRBJ2-6; 7 bases map to TRBD1. The trim removed 3 bases at V and 3 bases at J, leaving 2 bases unmatched. Per the germline V gene, CDR1 is LNHDA and CDR2 is SQIVND (reference sequence). The CDR3 runs 15 residues. The chain's CDR3 is CASSITGDGANVLTF. The CDR3 region has the DNA TGTGCCAGTAGTATTACAGGGGATGGGGCCAACGTCCTGACTTTC.

The V gene is TRBV19, the J gene TRBJ2-7; 10 bases match TRBD2. Unmatched junction bases numbered 7, after V lost 6 bases and J lost 2 bases. Germline loops: CDR1 LNHDA, CDR2 SQIVND (reference sequence). This CDR3 is built from 15 residues. Written as DNA, the CDR3 is TGTGCCAGTAGCCCGACGGGGACTAGCGCCTACGAGCAGTACTTC. The encoded protein is CASSPTGTSAYEQYF.

This chain uses TRBV19 with TRBJ2-3; 12 bases are shared with TRBD2. CDR1 is LNHDA, CDR2 SQIVND, per germline (reference sequence). This CDR3 is built from 18 residues. With 4 bases clipped from V and 4 bases from J, the junction kept 12 bases outside the gene matches. The CDR3 protein is CASSSPSGRARVADTQYF. Written as DNA, the CDR3 is TGTGCCAGTAGTAGCCCTAGCGGGAGGGCCCGGGTGGCAGATACGCAGTATTTT.

The rearrangement joins TRBV21-1 to TRBJ2-4; TRBD1 is taken as the D call from the table, unchecked against the DNA. TRBV21-1 represents a pseudogene. This CDR3 is 15 amino acids long. The DNA for the CDR3 is TGTGCCAGCAGCAAAGTTGTCAGAATCAAAAACATTCAGTACTTC. It yields the protein CASSKVVRIKNIQYF.

V and J are TRBV13 and TRBJ1-6; D gene unclear. CDR1 and CDR2 from the germline V gene are PRHDT and FYEKMQ (reference sequence). Trimming pared 4 bases from V and 7 bases from J, leaving 11 bases between. This CDR3 is built from 14 residues. CDR3 bases: TGTGCCAGCAGCTCCCAAGCAATAAATTCACCCCTCCACTTT. Encoded protein: CASSSQAINSPLHF.

The chain uses TRBV5-1 and TRBJ1-1; maybe TRBD1 (5 bases). Trimming stripped 4 bases from V and 5 bases from J, with 18 bases between. The CDR3 runs to 15 residues. Germline V gene sequence: CDR1 SGHRS, CDR2 YFSETQ. CDR3 in amino acids: CASSLSRGTGTEAFF. CDR3 bases: TGCGCCAGCAGCCTATCCCGGGGGACTGGGACTGAAGCTTTCTTT.

The chain uses TRBV27 and TRBJ2-1; 13 bases are a match to TRBD2. Germline values: CDR1 MNHEY, CDR2 SMNVEV (reference sequence). The V gene end was trimmed by 6 bases and the J gene end by 12 bases; junction bases not matched to a gene: 11. This CDR3 has 15 residues. For the CDR3, the DNA is TGTGCCAGCAGCCAAGGACTAGCGGGAGAAAACGCGCAGTTCTTC. Protein: CASSQGLAGENAQFF.

The DNA of the CDR3 is TGTGCCAGCAGCTTAGTCCGCAACTCTGGAAACACCATATATTTT. It yields the protein CASSLVRNSGNTIYF. The J gene is TRBJ1-3, the V gene TRBV6-2 or TRBV6-3, with no clear D. Per germline, CDR1 MNHEY and CDR2 SVGEGT. The CDR3 extends over 15 amino acids. Trimming removed 6 bases at V and 0 bases at J, with 12 bases between.

The V and J genes are TRBV19 and TRBJ1-4, with 9 bases aligning to TRBD1. Losses at the gene ends were 5 bases for V and 7 bases for J; bases not matched to a gene: 11. This CDR3 has 16 amino acids. In germline, CDR1 is LNHDA, CDR2 SQIVND (reference sequence). The CDR3 nucleotides are TGTGCCAGTAGTCTCCATGGGGGGACAGGGCCTGAAAAACTGTTTTTT. It encodes CASSLHGGTGPEKLFF.

This sequence joins TRBV28 and TRBJ1-2; the D is unclear. CDR1 is MDHEN, CDR2 SYDVKM, per germline. This CDR3 contains 14 residues. V lost 3 bases to trimming and J lost 6 bases, with 14 bases between them. This CDR3 reads CASSFQTVGHGYTF. The DNA for the CDR3 is TGTGCCAGCAGTTTCCAGACCGTGGGCCATGGCTACACCTTC.